This TCR beta chain appears in the sequencing data of a study of blood T cell repertoires in COVID-19. About the research overall: Spain, Italy and the United States supplied samples that represented acute and convalescent COVID-19. Sample material is recorded as cDNA or gDNA derived from T cells, B-cell-depleted T cells, or PBMCs.

This clone was seen a single time. Two negative PCRs, clearance, or symptom resolution were required of recovered Cohort 3 donors. Original handling: Nucleated cell counts were estimated from reference gene primer amplification. Method: immunoSEQ multiplex PCR; TCRdb's copy keeps in-frame clones and lacks some. V and J calls and clone size are as listed in that table; D and trimming were resolved from the DNA. Seen here are about 160,000 clones, 65% to 85% observed once, and the top ten hold about 5.6%. The origin of this receptor is a man aged 40-49 years who had recovered from COVID-19. The sample was PBMCs or T cells enriched from blood (not recorded which).

CDR3 region: CATSRDRGGETQYF. The DNA for the CDR3 is TGTGCCACATCCCGGGACAGGGGGGGAGAGACCCAGTACTTC. This rearrangement joins TRBV13 to TRBJ2-5, with TRBD1 matching 11 bases. CDR1 PRHDT and CDR2 FYEKMQ come from the germline V gene (reference sequence). With V trimmed by 10 bases and J by 4 bases, 8 bases remained unmatched. This CDR3 contains 14 residues.